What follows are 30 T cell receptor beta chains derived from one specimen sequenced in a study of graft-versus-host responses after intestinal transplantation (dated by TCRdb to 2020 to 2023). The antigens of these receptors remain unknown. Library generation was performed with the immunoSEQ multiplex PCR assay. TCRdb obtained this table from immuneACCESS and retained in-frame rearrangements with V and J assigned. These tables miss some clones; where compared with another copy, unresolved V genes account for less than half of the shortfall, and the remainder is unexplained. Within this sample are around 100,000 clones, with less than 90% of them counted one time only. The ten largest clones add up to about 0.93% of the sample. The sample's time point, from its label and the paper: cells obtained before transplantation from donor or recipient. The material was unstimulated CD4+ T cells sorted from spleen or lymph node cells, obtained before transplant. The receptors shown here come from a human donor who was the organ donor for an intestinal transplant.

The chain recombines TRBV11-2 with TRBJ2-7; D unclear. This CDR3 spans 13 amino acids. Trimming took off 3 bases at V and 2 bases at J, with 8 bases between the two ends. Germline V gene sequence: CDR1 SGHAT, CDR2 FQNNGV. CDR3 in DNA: TGTGCCAGCAGCTTCGGGTTACCCTACGAGCAGTACTTC. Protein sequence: CASSFGLPYEQYF.

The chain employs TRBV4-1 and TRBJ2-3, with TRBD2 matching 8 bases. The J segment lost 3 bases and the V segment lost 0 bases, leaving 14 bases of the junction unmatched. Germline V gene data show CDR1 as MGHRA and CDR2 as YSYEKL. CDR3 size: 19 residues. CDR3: CASSQELSILAALTDTQYF. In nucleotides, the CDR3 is TGCGCCAGCAGCCAAGAATTAAGTATACTAGCGGCATTAACAGATACGCAGTATTTT.

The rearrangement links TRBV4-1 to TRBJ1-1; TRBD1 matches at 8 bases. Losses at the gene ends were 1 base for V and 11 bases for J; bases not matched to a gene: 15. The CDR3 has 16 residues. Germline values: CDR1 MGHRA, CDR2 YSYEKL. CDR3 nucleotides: TGCGCCAGCAGCCAAGTCATTCCACAGGGGGGAATAGGGGCTTTCTTT. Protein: CASSQVIPQGGIGAFF.

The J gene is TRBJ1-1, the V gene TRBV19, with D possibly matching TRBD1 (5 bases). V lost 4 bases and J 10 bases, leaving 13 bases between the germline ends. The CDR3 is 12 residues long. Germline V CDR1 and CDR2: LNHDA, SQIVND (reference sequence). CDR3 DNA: TGTGCCAGTAGTACGGGGGGGTTGGGAGCTTTCTTT. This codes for CASSTGGLGAFF. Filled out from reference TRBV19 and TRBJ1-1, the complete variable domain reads DGGITQSPKYLFRKEGQNVTLSCEQNLNHDAMYWYRQDPGQGLRLIYYSQIVNDFQKGDIAEGYSVSREKKESFPLTVTSAQKNPTAFYLCASSTGGLGAFFGQGTRLTVV.

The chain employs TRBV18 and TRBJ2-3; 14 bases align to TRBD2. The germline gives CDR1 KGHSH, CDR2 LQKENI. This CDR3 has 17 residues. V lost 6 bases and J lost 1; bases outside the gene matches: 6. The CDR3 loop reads CASSPGLAGAGTDTQYF. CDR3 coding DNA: TGTGCCAGCTCGCCGGGACTAGCGGGGGCGGGCACAGATACGCAGTATTTT.

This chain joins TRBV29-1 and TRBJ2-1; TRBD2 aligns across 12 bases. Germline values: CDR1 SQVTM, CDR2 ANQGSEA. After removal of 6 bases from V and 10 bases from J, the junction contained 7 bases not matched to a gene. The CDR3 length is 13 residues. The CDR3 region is CSVAGLAGREQFF. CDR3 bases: TGCAGCGTCGCTGGACTAGCGGGGCGGGAGCAGTTCTTC.

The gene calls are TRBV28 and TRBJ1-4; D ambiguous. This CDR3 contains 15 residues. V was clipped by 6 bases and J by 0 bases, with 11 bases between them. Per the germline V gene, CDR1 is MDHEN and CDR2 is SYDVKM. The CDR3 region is CASRIRESTNEKLFF. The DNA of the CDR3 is TGTGCCAGCAGGATCCGGGAATCAACTAATGAAAAACTGTTTTTT.

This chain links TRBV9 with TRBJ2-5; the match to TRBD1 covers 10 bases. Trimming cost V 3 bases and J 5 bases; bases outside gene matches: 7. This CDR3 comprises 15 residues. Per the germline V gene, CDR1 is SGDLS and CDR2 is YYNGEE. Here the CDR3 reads CASSEGQGRWETQYF. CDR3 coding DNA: TGTGCCAGCAGCGAGGGACAGGGGCGGTGGGAGACCCAGTACTTC.

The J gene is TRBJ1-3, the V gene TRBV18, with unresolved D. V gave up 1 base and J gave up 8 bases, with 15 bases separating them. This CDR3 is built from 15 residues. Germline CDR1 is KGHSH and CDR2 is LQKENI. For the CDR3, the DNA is TGTGCCAGCTCACCACTTGCCCAGGCGGACGACACCATATATTTT. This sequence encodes CASSPLAQADDTIYF. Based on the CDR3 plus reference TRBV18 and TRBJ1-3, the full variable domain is NAGVMQNPRHLVRRRGQEARLRCSPMKGHSHVYWYRQLPEEGLKFMVYLQKENIIDESGMPKERFSAEFPKEGPSILRIQQVVRGDSAAYFCASSPLAQADDTIYFGEGSWLTVV.

CDR3 nucleotides: TGTGCCAGCAGTCCTTCCGATCAGCCCCAGCATTTT. Protein sequence: CASSPSDQPQHF. The rearrangement uses TRBV27 and TRBJ1-5; D ambiguous. Germline loops: CDR1 MNHEY, CDR2 SMNVEV (reference sequence). The CDR3 spans 12 residues. The V end was cut by 5 bases, the J end by 5 bases, with 7 bases between.

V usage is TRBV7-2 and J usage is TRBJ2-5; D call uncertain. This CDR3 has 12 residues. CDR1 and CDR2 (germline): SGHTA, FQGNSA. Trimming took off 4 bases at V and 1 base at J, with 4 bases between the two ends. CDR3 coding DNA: TGTGCCAGCAGCTACCTCCAAGAGACCCAGTACTTC. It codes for CASSYLQETQYF.

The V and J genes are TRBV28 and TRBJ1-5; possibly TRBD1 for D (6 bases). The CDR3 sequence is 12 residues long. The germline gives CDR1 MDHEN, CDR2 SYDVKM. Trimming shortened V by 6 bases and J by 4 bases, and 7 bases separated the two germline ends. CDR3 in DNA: TGTGCCAGCAGCCAGGGGAATCAGCCCCAGCATTTT. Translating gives CASSQGNQPQHF.

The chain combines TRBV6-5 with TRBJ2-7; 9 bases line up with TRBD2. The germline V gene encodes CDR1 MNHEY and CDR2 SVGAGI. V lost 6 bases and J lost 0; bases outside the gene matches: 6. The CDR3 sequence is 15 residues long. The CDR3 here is CASRKSGGYSYEQYF. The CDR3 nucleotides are TGTGCCAGCAGAAAAAGCGGGGGGTACTCCTACGAGCAGTACTTC.

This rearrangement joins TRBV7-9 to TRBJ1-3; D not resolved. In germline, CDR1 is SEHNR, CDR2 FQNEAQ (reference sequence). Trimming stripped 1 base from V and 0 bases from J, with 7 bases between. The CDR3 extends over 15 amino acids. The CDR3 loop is CASSLVGSSGNTIYF. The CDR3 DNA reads TGTGCCAGCAGCTTAGTAGGGAGCTCTGGAAACACCATATATTTT.

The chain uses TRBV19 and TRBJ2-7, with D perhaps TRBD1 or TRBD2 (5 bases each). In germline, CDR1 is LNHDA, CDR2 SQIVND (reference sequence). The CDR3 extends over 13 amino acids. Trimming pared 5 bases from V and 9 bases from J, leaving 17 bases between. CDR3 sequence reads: CASSLSRDGAQYF. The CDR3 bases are TGTGCCAGTAGTTTAAGCCGGGACGGAGCGCAGTACTTC.

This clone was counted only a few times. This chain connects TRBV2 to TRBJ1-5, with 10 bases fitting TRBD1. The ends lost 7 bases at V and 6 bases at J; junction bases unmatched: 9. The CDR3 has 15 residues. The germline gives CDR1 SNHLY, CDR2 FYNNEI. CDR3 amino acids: CASKNGQGVRQPQHF. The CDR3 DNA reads TGTGCCAGCAAGAATGGACAGGGGGTGCGTCAGCCCCAGCATTTT.

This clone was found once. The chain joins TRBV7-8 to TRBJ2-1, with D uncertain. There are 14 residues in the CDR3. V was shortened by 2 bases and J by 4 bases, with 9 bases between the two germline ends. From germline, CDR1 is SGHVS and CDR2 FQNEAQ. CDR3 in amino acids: CASSLRRPYNEQFF. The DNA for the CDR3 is TGTGCCAGCAGCTTAAGGCGGCCTTACAATGAGCAGTTCTTC.

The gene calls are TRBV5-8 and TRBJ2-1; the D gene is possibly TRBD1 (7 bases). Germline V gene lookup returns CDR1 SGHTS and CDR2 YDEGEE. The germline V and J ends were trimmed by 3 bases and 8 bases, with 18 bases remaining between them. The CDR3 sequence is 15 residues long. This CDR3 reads CASSSRGQSTDEQFF. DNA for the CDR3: TGTGCCAGCAGCTCGCGGGGACAGAGCACCGATGAGCAGTTCTTC.

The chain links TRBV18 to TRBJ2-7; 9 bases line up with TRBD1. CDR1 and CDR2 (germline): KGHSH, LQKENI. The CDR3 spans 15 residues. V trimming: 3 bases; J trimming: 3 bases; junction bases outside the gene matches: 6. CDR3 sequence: CASSPRTGDYYEQYF. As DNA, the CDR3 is TGTGCCAGCTCACCCCGGACAGGGGACTACTACGAGCAGTACTTC.

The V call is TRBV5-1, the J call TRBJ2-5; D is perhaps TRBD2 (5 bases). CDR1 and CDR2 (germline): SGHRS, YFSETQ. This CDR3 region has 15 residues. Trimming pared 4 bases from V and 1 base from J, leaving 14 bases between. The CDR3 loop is CASSRVGLLQETQYF. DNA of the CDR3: TGCGCCAGCAGCAGAGTCGGACTCCTCCAAGAGACCCAGTACTTC.

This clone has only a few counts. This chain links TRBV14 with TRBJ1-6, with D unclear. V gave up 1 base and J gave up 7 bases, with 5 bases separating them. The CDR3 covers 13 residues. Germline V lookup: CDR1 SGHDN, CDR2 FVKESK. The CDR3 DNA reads TGTGCCAGCAGCCAAGCCGGGAATTCACCCCTCCACTTT. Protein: CASSQAGNSPLHF.

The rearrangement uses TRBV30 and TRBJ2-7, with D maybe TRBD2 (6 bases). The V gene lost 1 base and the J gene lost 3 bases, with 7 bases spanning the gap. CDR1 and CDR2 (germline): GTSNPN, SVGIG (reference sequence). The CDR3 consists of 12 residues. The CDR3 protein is CAWSGSGYEQYF. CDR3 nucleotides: TGTGCCTGGAGTGGTAGCGGCTACGAGCAGTACTTC. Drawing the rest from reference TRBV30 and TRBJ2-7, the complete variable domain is SQTIHQWPATLVQPVGSPLSLECTVEGTSNPNLYWYRQAAGRGLQLLFYSVGIGQISSEVPQNLSASRPQDRQFILSSKKLLLSDSGFYLCAWSGSGYEQYFGPGTRLTVT.

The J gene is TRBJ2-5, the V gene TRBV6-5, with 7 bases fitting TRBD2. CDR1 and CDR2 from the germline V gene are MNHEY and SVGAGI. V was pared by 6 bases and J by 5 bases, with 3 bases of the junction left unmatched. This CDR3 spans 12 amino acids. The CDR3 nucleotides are TGTGCCAGCAGCAGGACTAGTGAGACCCAGTACTTC. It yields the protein CASSRTSETQYF.

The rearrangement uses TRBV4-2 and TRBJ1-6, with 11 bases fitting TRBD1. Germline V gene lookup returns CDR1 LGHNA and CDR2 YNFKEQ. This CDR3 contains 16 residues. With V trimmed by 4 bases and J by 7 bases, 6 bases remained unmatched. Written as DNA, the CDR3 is TGTGCCAGCAGCCTATCCGGGACAGGGGGAAATTCACCCCTCCACTTT. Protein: CASSLSGTGGNSPLHF.

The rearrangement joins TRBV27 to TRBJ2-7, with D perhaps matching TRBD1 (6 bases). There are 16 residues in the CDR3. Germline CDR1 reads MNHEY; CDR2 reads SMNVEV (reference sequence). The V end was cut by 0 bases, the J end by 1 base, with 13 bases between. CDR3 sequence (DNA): TGTGCCAGCAGTTTATCGGGGACACTTAGGTCCTACGAGCAGTACTTC. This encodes CASSLSGTLRSYEQYF.

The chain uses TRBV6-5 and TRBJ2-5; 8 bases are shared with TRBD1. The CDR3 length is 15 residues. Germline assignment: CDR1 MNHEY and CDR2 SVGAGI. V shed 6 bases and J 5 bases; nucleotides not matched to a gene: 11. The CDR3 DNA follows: TGTGCCAGCAGCGAGATCAGGGGGCTAGGGGAGACCCAGTACTTC. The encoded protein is CASSEIRGLGETQYF.

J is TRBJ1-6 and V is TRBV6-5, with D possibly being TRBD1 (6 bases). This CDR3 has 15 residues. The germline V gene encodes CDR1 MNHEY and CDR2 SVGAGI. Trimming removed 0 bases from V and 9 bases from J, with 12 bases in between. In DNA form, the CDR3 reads TGTGCCAGCAGTTACTCGAGGGGGGGGGTTTCACCCCTCCACTTT. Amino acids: CASSYSRGGVSPLHF.

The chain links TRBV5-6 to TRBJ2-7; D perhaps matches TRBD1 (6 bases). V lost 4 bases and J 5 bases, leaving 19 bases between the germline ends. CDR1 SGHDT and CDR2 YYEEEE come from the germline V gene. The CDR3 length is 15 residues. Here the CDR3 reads CASSGRGLLSHEQYF. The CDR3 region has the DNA TGTGCCAGCAGCGGCAGGGGCCTACTATCCCACGAGCAGTACTTC.

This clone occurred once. The CDR3 region is CAIRGSNEQFF. Here the CDR3 DNA reads TGTGCCATCAGGGGGTCCAATGAGCAGTTCTTC. The rearrangement joins TRBV10-3 to TRBJ2-1; no reliable D call. Germline V gene data show CDR1 as ENHRY and CDR2 as SYGVKD. This CDR3 region has 11 residues. V dropped 6 bases and J dropped 6 bases, with 6 bases sitting between them.

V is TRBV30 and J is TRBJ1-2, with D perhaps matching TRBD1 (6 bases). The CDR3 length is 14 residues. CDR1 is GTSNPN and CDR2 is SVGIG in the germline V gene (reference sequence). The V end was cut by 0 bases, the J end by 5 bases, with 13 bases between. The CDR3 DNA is TGTGCCTGGAGTGTATGGACAGACACTTATGGCTACACCTTC. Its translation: CAWSVWTDTYGYTF.